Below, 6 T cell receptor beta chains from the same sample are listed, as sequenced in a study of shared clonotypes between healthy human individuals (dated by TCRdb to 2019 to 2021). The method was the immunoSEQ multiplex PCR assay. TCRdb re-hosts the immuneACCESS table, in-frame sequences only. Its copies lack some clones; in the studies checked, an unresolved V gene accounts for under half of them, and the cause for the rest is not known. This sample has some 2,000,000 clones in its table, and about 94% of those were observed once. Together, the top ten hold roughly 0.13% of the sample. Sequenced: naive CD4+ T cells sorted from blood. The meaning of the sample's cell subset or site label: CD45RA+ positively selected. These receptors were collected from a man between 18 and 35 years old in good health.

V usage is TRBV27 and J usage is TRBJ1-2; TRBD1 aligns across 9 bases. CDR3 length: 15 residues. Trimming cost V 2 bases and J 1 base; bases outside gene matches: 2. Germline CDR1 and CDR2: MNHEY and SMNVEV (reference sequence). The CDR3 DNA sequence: TGTGCCAGCAGTTTAAGGACAGGGGATAACTATGGCTACACCTTC. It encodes CASSLRTGDNYGYTF.

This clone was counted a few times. CDR3 amino acids: CASSQGTAWNTIYF. The CDR3 nucleotides are TGTGCCAGCAGCCAAGGGACGGCCTGGAACACCATATATTTT. The chain employs TRBV14 and TRBJ1-3; D remains unclear. The CDR3 has 14 amino acids. CDR1 is SGHDN, CDR2 FVKESK, per germline. V was shortened by 1 base and J by 7 bases, with 11 bases between the two germline ends.

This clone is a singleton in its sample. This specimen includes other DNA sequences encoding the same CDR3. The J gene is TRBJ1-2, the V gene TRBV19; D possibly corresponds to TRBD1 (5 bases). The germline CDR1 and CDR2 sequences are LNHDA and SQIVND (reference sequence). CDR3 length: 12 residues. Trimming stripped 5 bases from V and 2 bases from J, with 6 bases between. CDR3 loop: CASSDRNYGYTF. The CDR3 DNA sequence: TGTGCCAGTAGTGACAGAAACTATGGCTACACCTTC. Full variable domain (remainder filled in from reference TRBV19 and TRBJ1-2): DGGITQSPKYLFRKEGQNVTLSCEQNLNHDAMYWYRQDPGQGLRLIYYSQIVNDFQKGDIAEGYSVSREKKESFPLTVTSAQKNPTAFYLCASSDRNYGYTFGSGTRLTVV.

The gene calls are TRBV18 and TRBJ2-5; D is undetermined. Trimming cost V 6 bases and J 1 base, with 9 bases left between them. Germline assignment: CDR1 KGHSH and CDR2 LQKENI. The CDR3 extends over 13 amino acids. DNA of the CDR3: TGTGCCAGCTCTGTGGTCCTCCAAGAGACCCAGTACTTC. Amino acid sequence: CASSVVLQETQYF.

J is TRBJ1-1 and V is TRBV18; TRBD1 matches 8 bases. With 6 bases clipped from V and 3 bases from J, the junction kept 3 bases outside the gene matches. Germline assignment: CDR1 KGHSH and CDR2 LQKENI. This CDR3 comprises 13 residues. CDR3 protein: CASSGQGYTEAFF. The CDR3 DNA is TGTGCCAGCTCTGGACAGGGCTACACTGAAGCTTTCTTT.

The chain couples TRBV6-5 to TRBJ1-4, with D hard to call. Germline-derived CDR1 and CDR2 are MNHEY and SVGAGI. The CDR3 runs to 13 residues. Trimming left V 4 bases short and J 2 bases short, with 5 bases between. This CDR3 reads CASSSPTNEKLFF. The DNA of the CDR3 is TGTGCCAGCAGTTCACCGACTAATGAAAAACTGTTTTTT.